This TCR beta chain comes out of a study of PD-1 blockade in classical Hodgkin lymphoma. Whole-study findings and limits: Complete responders' baseline diversity resembled that of newly diagnosed patients.

As for this clone: Its target is unknown.

Brentuximab vedotin exposure varied among the patients, all of whom had relapsed after autologous stem cell transplantation. Best overall response was complete response, partial response or progressive disease in these relapsed/refractory classical Hodgkin lymphoma patients. Germline values: CDR1 MDHEN, CDR2 SYDVKM. The CDR3 covers 13 residues. Trimming removed 6 bases at V and 4 bases at J, with 12 bases between. The table came from immunoSEQ multiplex PCR; TCRdb's copy has only in-frame clones and leaves some out. The sample includes roughly 96,000 clones, 85% to 90% of them seen just once. The sample was peripheral blood mononuclear cells (PBMCs), taken before the second cycle of nivolumab. The chain has TRBV28 and TRBJ2-5, with unresolved D. This clonotype was sampled from a human donor with classical Hodgkin lymphoma. The CDR3 nucleotides read TGTGCCAGCAGCCCTAGGAGCAGAGAGACCCAGTACTTC. Protein sequence: CASSPRSRETQYF.